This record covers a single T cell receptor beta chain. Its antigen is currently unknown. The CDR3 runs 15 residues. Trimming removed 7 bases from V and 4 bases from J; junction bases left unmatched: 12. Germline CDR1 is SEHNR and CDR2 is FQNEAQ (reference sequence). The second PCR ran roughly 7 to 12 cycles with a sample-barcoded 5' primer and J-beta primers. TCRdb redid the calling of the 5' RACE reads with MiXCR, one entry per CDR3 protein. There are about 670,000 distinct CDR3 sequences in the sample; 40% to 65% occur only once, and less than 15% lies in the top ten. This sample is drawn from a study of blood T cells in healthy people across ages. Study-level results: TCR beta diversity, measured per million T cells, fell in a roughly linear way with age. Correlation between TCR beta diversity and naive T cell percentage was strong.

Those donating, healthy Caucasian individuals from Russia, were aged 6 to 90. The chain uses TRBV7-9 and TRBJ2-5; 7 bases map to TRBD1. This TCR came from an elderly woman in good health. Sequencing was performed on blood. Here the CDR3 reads CASTNKQGLPETQYF. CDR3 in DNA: TGTGCCAGCACCAATAAACAGGGGTTACCAGAGACCCAGTACTTC. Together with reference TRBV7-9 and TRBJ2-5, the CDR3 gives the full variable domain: DTGVSQNPRHKITKRGQNVTFRCDPISEHNRLYWYRQTLGQGPEFLTYFQNEAQLEKSRLLSDRFSAERPKGSFSTLEIQRTEQGDSAMYLCASTNKQGLPETQYFGPGTRLLVL.